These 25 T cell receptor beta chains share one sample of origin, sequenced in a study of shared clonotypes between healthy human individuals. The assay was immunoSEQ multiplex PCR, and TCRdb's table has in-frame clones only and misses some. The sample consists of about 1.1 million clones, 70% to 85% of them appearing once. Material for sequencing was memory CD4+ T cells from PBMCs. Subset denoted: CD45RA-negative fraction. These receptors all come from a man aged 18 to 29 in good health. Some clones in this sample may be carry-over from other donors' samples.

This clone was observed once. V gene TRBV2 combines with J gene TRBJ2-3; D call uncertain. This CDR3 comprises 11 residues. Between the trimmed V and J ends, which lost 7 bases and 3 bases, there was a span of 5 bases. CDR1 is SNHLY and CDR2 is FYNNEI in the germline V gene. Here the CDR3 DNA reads TGTGCCAGCAAAGAAACAGATACGCAGTATTTT. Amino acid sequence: CASKETDTQYF.

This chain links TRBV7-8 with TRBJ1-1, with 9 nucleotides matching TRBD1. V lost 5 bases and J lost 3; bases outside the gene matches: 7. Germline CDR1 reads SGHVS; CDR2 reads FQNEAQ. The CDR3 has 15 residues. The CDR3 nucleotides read TGTGCCAGCAGCGGATACAGGGGGCGGGACACTGAAGCTTTCTTT. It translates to CASSGYRGRDTEAFF.

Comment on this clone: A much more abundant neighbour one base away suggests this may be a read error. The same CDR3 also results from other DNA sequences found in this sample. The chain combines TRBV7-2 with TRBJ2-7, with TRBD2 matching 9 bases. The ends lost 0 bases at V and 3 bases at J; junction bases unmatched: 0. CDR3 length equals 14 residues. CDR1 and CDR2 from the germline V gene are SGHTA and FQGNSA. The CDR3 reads CASSLASGSYEQYF. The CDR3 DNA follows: TGTGCCAGCAGCTTAGCTAGCGGGAGCTACGAGCAGTACTTC. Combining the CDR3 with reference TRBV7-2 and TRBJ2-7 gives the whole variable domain GAGVSQSPSNKVTEKGKDVELRCDPISGHTALYWYRQSLGQGLEFLIYFQGNSAPDKSGLPSDRFSAERTGGSVSTLTIQRTQQEDSAVYLCASSLASGSYEQYFGPGTRLTVT.

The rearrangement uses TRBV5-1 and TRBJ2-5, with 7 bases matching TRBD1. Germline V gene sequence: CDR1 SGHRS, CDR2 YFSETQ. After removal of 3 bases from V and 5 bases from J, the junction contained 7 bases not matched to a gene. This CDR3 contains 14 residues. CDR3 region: CASSSGQAGETQYF. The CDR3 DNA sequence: TGCGCCAGCAGCTCTGGACAGGCAGGGGAGACCCAGTACTTC.

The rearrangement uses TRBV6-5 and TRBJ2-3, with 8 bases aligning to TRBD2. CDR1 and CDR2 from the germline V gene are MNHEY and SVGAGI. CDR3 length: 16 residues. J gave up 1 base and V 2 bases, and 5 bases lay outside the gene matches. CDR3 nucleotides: TGTGCCAGCAGTTACCTCAAGACTAGCGGCACAGATACGCAGTATTTT. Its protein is CASSYLKTSGTDTQYF.

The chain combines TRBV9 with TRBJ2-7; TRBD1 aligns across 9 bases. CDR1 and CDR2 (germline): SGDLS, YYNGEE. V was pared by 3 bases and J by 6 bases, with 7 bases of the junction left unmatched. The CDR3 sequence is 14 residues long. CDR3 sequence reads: CASSARTGASEQYF. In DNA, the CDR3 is TGTGCCAGCAGCGCCCGGACAGGGGCAAGCGAGCAGTACTTC.

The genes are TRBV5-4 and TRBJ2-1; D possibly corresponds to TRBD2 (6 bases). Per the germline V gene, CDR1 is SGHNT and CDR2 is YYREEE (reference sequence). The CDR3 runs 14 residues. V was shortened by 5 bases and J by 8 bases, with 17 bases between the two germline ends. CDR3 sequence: CASSRGLGVDEQFF. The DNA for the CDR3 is TGTGCCAGCAGTAGGGGACTGGGGGTAGATGAGCAGTTCTTC.

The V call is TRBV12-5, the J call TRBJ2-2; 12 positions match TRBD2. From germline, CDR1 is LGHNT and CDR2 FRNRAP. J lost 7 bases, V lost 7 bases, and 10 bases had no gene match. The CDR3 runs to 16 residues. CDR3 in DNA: TGTGCTAGTGCCCCCGGACTAGCGGGACCGGGCGGGGAGCTGTTTTTT. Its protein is CASAPGLAGPGGELFF.

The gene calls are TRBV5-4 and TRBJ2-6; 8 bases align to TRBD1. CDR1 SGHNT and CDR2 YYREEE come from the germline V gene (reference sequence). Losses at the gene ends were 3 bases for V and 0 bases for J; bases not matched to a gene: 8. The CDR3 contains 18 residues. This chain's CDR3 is CASSSRTGPSSGANVLTF. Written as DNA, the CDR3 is TGTGCCAGCAGCTCCCGGACAGGGCCTTCCTCTGGGGCCAACGTCCTGACTTTC. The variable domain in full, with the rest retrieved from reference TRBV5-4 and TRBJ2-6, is ETGVTQSPTHLIKTRGQQVTLRCSSQSGHNTVSWYQQALGQGPQFIFQYYREEENGRGNFPPRFSGLQFPNYSSELNVNALELDDSALYLCASSSRTGPSSGANVLTFGAGSRLTVL.

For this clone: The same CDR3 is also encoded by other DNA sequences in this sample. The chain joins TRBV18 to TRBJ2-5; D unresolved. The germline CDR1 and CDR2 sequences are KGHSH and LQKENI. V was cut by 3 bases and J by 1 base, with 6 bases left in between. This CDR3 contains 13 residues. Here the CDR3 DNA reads TGTGCCAGCTCACCCCCAGGCCAAGAGACCCAGTACTTC. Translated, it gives CASSPPGQETQYF.

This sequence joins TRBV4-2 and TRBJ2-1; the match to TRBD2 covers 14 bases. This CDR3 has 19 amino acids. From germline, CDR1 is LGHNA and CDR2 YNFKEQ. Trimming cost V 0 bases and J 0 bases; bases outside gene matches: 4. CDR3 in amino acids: CASSQDPTSGRASYNEQFF. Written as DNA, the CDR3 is TGTGCCAGCAGCCAAGATCCGACTAGCGGGAGGGCCTCCTACAATGAGCAGTTCTTC.

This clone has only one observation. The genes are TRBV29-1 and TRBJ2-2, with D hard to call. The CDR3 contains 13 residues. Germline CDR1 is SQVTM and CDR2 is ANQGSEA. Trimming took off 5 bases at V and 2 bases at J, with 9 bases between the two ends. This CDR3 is CSVPQENTGELFF. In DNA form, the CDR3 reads TGCAGCGTTCCCCAGGAAAACACCGGGGAGCTGTTTTTT.

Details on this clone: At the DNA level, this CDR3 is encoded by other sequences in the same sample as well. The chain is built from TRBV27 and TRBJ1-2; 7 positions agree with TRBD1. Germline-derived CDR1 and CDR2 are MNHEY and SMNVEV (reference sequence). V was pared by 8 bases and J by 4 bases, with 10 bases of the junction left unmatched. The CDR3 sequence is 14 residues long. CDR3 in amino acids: CASRRTGEGYGYTF. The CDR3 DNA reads TGTGCCAGCCGCCGAACAGGGGAGGGCTATGGCTACACCTTC.

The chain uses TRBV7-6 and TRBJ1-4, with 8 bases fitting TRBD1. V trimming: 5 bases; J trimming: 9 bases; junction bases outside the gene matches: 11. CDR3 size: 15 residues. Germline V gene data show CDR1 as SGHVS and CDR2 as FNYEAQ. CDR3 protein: CASSAGTGLGQKLFF. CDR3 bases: TGTGCCAGCAGCGCGGGGACAGGCCTAGGGCAAAAACTGTTTTTT.

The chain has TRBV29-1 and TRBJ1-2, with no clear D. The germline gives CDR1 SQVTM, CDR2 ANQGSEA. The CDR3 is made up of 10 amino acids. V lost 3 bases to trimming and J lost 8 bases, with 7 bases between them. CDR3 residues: CSVDSRGYTF. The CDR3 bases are TGCAGCGTTGACTCCAGGGGCTACACCTTC.

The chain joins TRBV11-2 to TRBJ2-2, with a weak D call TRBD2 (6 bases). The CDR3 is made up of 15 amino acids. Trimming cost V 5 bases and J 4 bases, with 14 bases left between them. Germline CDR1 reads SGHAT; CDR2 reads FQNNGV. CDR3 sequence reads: CASSLLRGGTGELFF. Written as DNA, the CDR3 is TGTGCCAGCAGCCTTTTGAGGGGAGGCACCGGGGAGCTGTTTTTT. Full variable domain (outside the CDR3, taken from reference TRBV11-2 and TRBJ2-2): EAGVAQSPRYKIIEKRQSVAFWCNPISGHATLYWYQQILGQGPKLLIQFQNNGVVDDSQLPKDRFSAERLKGVDSTLKIQPAKLEDSAVYLCASSLLRGGTGELFFGEGSRLTVL.

Here the CDR3 DNA reads TGTGCCAGCTCACCACGACTAGCGGGAGCTGGGGCCAACGTCCTGACTTTC. This sequence encodes CASSPRLAGAGANVLTF. The V and J genes are TRBV18 and TRBJ2-6, with 12 bases identical to TRBD2. Trimming cost V 1 base and J 2 bases; bases outside gene matches: 0. This CDR3 comprises 17 residues. The germline V gene has CDR1 KGHSH and CDR2 LQKENI. The complete variable domain, with remaining parts taken from reference TRBV18 and TRBJ2-6, reads NAGVMQNPRHLVRRRGQEARLRCSPMKGHSHVYWYRQLPEEGLKFMVYLQKENIIDESGMPKERFSAEFPKEGPSILRIQQVVRGDSAAYFCASSPRLAGAGANVLTFGAGSRLTVL.

The CDR3 region has the DNA TGTGCCAGCAGCGCACAACTCGCCACCGGGGAGCTGTTTTTT. Its translation is CASSAQLATGELFF. This rearrangement joins TRBV9 to TRBJ2-2, with unresolved D. Trimming took 3 bases from V and 4 from J, leaving 10 bases between them. Germline CDR1 is SGDLS and CDR2 is YYNGEE. This CDR3 is built from 14 residues.

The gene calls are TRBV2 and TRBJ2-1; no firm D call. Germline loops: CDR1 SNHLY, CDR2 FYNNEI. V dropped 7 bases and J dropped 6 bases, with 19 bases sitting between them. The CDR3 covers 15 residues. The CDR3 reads CASTLVSGTFNEQFF. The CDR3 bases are TGTGCCAGCACTCTCGTCTCCGGTACGTTCAATGAGCAGTTCTTC.

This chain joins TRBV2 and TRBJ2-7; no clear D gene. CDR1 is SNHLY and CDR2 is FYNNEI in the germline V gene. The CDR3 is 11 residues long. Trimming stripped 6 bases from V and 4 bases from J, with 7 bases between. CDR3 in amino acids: CASSQTYEQYF. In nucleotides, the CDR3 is TGTGCCAGCAGCCAGACGTACGAGCAGTACTTC.

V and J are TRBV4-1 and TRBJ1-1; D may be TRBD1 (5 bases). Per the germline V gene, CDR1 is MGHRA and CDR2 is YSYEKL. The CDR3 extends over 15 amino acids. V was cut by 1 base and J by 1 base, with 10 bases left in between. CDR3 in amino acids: CASSQGGGKNTEAFF. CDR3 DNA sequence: TGCGCCAGCAGCCAAGGTGGGGGGAAGAACACTGAAGCTTTCTTT.

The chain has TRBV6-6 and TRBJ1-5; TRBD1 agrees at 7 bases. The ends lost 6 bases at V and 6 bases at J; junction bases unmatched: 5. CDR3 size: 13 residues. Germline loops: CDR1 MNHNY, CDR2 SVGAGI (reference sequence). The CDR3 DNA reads TGTGCCAGCAGCCGGGACAGTCGTCAGCCCCAGCATTTT. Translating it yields CASSRDSRQPQHF.

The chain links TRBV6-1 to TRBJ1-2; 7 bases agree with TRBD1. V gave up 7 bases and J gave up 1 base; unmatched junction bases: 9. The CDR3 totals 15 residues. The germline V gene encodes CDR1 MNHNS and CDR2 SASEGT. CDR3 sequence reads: CASTDGTVLNYGYTF. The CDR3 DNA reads TGTGCCAGCACTGATGGGACAGTGCTTAACTATGGCTACACCTTC.

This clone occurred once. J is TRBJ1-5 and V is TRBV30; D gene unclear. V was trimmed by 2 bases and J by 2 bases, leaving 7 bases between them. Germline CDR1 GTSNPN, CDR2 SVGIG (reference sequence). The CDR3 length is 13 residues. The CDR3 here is CAWSKTGNQPQHF. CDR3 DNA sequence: TGTGCCTGGAGTAAGACCGGCAATCAGCCCCAGCATTTT.

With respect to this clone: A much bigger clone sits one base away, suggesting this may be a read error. The CDR3 spells CAWSATVGEQFF. CDR3 nucleotides: TGTGCCTGGAGTGCCACCGTGGGGGAGCAGTTCTTC. The chain uses TRBV30 and TRBJ2-1; no firm D call. Germline CDR1 GTSNPN, CDR2 SVGIG (reference sequence). The CDR3 extends over 12 amino acids. With 1 base removed from V and 10 bases from J, the gap between germline ends came to 11 bases.